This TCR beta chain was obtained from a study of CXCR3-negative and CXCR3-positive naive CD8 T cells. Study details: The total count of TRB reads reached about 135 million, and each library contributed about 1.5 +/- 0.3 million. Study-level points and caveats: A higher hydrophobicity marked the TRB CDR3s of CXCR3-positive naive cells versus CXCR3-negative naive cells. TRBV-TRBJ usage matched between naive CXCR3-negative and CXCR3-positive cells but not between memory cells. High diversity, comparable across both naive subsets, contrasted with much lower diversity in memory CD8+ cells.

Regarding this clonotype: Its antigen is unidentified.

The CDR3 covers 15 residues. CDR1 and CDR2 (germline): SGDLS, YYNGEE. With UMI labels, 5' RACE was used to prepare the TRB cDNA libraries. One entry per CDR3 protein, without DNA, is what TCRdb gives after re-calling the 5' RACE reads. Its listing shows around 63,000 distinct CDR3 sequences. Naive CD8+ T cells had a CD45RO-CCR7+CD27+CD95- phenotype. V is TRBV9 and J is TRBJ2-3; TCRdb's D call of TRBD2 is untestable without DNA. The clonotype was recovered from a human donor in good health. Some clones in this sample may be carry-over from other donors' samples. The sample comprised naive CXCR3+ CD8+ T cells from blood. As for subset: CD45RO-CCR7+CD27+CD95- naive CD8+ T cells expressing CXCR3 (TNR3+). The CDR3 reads CASSPAGARTDTQYF.